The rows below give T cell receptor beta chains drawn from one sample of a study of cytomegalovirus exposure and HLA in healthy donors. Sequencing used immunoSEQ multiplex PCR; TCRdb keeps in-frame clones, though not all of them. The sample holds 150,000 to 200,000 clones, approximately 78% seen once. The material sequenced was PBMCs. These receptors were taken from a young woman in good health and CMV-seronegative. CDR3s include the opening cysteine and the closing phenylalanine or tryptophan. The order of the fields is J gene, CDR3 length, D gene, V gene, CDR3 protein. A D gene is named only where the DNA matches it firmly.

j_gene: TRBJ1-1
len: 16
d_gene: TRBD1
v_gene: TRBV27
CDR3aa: CASSPIPGQTNTEAFF

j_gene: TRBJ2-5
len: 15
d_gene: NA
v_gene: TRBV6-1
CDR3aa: CASSEATGGQETQYF

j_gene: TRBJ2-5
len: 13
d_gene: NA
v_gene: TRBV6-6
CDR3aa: CASSYSELETQYF

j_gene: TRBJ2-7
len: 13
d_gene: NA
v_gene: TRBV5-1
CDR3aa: CASSSTRADEQYF

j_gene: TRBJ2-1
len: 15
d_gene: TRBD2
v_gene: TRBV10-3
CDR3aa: CAISATSGGYNEQFF

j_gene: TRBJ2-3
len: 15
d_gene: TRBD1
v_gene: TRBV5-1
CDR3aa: CASSAEGASTDTQYF

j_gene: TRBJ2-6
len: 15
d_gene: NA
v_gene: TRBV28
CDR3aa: CASSLRGTGANVLTF

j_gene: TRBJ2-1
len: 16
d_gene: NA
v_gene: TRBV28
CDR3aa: CASSPPEGRIEGEQFF

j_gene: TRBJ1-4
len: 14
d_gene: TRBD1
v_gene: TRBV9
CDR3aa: CASSEGQGEEKLFF

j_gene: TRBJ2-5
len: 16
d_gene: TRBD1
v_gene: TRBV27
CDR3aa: CASSLAGGHPQETQYF

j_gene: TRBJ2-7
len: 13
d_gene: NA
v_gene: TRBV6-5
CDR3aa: CASSYGGTYEQYF

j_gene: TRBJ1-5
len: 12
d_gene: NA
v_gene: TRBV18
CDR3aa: CASSPPEGPQHF

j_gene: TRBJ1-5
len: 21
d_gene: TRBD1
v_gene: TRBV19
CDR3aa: CASSRRARGQGLAYSNQPQHF

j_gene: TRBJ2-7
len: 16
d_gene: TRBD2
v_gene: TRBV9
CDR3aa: CASSALPGLVGYEQYF

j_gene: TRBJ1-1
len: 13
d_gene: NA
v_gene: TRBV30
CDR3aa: CAWSLKLNTEAFF

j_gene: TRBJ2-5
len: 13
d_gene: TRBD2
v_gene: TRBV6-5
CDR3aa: CAAGGARQETQYF

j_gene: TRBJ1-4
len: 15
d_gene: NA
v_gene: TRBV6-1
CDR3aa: CASSIWRHSLEKLFF

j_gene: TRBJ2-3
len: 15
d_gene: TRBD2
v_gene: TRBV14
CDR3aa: CASSQFSGFTDTQYF

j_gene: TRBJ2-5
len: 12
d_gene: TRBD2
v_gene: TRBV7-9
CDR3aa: CASSWGGETQYF

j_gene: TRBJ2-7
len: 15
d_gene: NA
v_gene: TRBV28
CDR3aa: CASSSEGAGSYEQYF

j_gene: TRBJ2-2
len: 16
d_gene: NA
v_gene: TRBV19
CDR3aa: CASSIQTLRGTGELFF

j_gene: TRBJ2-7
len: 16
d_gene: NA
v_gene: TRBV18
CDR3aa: CASSGCPRVPSYEQYF

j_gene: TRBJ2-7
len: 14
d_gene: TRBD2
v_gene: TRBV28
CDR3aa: CASSLAGGPSEQYF

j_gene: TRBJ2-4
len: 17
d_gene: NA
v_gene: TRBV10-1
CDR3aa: CASSDLAQGLAKNIQYF

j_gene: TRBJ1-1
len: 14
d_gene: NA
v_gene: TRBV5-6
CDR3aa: CASSLGGTYTEAFF

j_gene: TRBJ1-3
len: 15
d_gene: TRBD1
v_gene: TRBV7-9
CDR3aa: CSSSLERGGENTIYF

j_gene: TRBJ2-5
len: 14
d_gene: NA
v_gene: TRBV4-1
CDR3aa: CASSPRGDRETQYF

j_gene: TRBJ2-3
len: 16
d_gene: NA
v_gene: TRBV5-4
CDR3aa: CASSLGGAPSTDTQYF

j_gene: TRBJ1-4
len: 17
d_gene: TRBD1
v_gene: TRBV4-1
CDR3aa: CASSRRPPGQTNEKLFF

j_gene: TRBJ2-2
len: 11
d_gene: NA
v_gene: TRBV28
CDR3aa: CASTSAGELFF

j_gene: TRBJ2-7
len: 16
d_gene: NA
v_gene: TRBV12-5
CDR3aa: CASGLNPGTGVYEQYF

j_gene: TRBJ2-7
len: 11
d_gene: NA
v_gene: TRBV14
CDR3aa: CASSPGYEQYF

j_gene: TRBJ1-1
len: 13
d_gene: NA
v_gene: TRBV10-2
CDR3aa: CATQRGEGTEAFF

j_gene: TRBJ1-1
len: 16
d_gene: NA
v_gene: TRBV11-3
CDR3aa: CASSLVDARRDTEAFF

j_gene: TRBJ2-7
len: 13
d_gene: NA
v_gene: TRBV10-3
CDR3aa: CAISGWGGYEQYF

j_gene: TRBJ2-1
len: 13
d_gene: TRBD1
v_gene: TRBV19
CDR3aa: CASRQTGLNEQFF

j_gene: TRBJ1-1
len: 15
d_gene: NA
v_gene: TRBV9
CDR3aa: CASSVVSSGLQGAFF

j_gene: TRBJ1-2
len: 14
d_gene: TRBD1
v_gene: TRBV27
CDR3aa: CASSLGQGYYGYTF

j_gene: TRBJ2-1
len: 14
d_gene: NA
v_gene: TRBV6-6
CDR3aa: CASSYSPQGNEQFF

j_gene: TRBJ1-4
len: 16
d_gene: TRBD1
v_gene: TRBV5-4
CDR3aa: CASSFRRDSSNEKLFF

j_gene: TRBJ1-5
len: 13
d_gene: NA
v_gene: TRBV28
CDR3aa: CASSLDWGQPQHF

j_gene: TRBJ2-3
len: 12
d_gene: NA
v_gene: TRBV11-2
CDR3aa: CASSLGGHQQYF

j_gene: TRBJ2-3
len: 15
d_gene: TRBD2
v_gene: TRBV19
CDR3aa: CASSPSAGGADTQYF

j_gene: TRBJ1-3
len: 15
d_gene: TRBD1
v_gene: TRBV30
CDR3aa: CAWSLRGLAGNTIYF

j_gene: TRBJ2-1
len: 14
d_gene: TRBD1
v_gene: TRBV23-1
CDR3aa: CASSPGQGIFEQFF

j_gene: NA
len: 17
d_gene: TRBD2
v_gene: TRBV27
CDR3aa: CASSSSGLVSGGYEQYF

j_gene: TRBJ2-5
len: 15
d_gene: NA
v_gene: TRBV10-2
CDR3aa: CASSDPGLPQETQYF

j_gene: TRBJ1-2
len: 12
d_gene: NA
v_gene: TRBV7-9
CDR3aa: CASSFSGYGYTF

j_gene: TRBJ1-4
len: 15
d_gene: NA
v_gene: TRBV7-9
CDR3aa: CASSFVTATNEKLFF